These T cell receptor beta chains were read from a single sample in a study of blood T cell repertoires in COVID-19. The assay was immunoSEQ multiplex PCR, and TCRdb's table has in-frame clones only and misses some. The sample holds approximately 160,000 clones; approximately 87% are singletons and the top ten take approximately 4.4%. Sequencing was done on a sample of PBMCs or T cells enriched from blood (not recorded which). The receptors originated from a woman in her fifties or sixties who had recovered from COVID-19. CDR3s include the opening cysteine and the closing phenylalanine or tryptophan. The order of the fields is clone size, D gene, V gene, J gene, CDR3 protein, CDR3 DNA. A D gene is named only where the DNA matches it firmly. Size values are once, few and many counts, or a class for expanded clones, and some rows have none.

-	TRBD1	TRBV30	TRBJ1-6	CASGDRRISPLHF	TGTGCCTCCGGGGACAGAAGAATCTCACCCCTCCACTTT
-	TRBD1	TRBV4-1	TRBJ1-4	CASSQRQGQGEKLFF	TGCGCCAGCAGCCAACGACAGGGGCAGGGTGAAAAACTGTTTTTT
-	-	TRBV19	TRBJ1-2	CASNDYRGSNGYTF	TGTGCCAGTAATGATTATCGGGGGAGCAATGGCTACACCTTC
-	-	TRBV7-2	TRBJ2-2	CASSLDYPGELFF	TGTGCCAGCAGCTTAGACTATCCCGGGGAGCTGTTTTTT
-	-	TRBV4-2	TRBJ2-1	CASSQEMSSVGRFF	TGTGCCAGCAGCCAAGAAATGAGTTCCGTAGGGAGGTTCTTC
few	-	TRBV12-3/TRBV12-4	TRBJ2-5	CASSRGGGETQYF	TGTGCCAGCAGCCGAGGGGGGGGAGAGACCCAGTACTTC
once	TRBD1	TRBV7-9	TRBJ1-6	CASSGGVTGDSPLHF	TGTGCCAGCAGCGGGGGGGTGACAGGGGATTCACCCCTCCACTTT
-	TRBD2	TRBV9	TRBJ2-5	CASSHSSGMGGQYF	TGTGCCAGCAGCCACTCTAGCGGGATGGGTGGCCAGTACTTC
-	-	TRBV7-8	TRBJ1-1	CASSRAGGPEAFF	TGTGCCAGCAGCAGAGCGGGGGGGCCGGAAGCTTTCTTT
-	-	TRBV28	TRBJ1-6	CASSPGLASNSPLHF	TGTGCCAGCAGTCCAGGACTCGCCAGCAATTCACCCCTCCACTTT
few	TRBD1	TRBV7-9	TRBJ1-4	CASRKQGSEKLFF	TGTGCCAGCAGAAAACAGGGGAGTGAAAAACTGTTTTTT
-	TRBD1	TRBV5-1	TRBJ2-6	CASSLPGTGISGANVLTF	TGCGCCAGCAGCTTGCCCGGGACAGGGATATCTGGGGCCAACGTCCTGACTTTC
-	-	TRBV2	TRBJ1-1	CASSGTLNTEAFF	TGTGCCAGCAGTGGGACTCTGAACACTGAAGCTTTCTTT
-	TRBD2	TRBV11-3	TRBJ2-1	CASSLGSGTSGGGEQFF	TGTGCCAGCAGCTTAGGGTCCGGGACTAGCGGGGGGGGTGAGCAGTTCTTC
-	TRBD2	TRBV27	TRBJ2-1	CASSLPPGAGADEQFF	TGTGCCAGCAGTTTGCCCCCCGGGGCGGGAGCCGATGAGCAGTTCTTC
-	-	TRBV6-5	TRBJ2-5	CASSYDPGAKETQYF	TGTGCCAGCAGTTACGATCCAGGGGCCAAAGAGACCCAGTACTTC
-	-	TRBV19	TRBJ1-1	CASKARGNTEAFF	TGTGCCAGTAAGGCCAGGGGAAACACTGAAGCTTTCTTT
-	-	TRBV19	TRBJ1-4	CASRVTAVPSEKLFF	TGTGCCAGTAGGGTGACAGCCGTCCCATCGGAAAAACTGTTTTTT
once	TRBD2	TRBV27	TRBJ2-1	CASSLILAGGHEQFF	TGTGCCAGCAGTTTGATCCTAGCGGGAGGTCATGAGCAGTTCTTC
-	TRBD1	TRBV7-8	TRBJ1-5	CASSLLARQGRRQPQHF	TGTGCCAGCAGCTTATTGGCCCGACAGGGGCGACGTCAGCCCCAGCATTTT
-	-	TRBV4-1	TRBJ1-5	CASSQFSGEYQPQHF	TGCGCCAGCAGCCAGTTTTCGGGGGAGTATCAGCCCCAGCATTTT
few	-	TRBV18	TRBJ1-6	CASSPRDTQNSPLHF	TGTGCCAGCTCACCCAGGGACACTCAAAATTCACCCCTCCACTTT
few	-	TRBV19	TRBJ1-5	CASEQPQGNQPQHF	TGTGCCAGTGAGCAGCCCCAGGGCAATCAGCCCCAGCATTTT
once	TRBD2	TRBV4-1	TRBJ2-1	CASTVAGGIYNEQFF	TGCGCCAGCACGGTAGCGGGAGGGATCTACAATGAGCAGTTCTTC
-	TRBD2	TRBV6-6	TRBJ2-1	CASCLLAGVSNEQFF	TGTGCCAGCTGCCTACTAGCGGGAGTAAGCAATGAGCAGTTCTTC
-	-	TRBV19	TRBJ1-1	CASSIDWSHGGTEAFF	TGTGCCAGTAGTATAGATTGGTCGCATGGAGGCACTGAAGCTTTCTTT
-	-	TRBV5-1	TRBJ2-4	CASSPSPGVAKNIQYF	TGCGCCAGCAGCCCGTCGCCGGGGGTGGCCAAAAACATTCAGTACTTC
-	-	TRBV5-1	TRBJ1-2	CASSLESGGYTF	TGCGCCAGCAGCTTGGAGAGCGGTGGCTACACCTTC
-	-	TRBV7-6	TRBJ2-3	CASSLARGTPGTDTQYF	TGTGCCAGCAGCTTAGCGCGCGGCACTCCGGGCACAGATACGCAGTATTTT
-	TRBD2	TRBV6-2/TRBV6-3	TRBJ2-1	CASSRPRAGGPGEQFF	TGTGCCAGCAGCCGTCCGAGGGCGGGAGGGCCTGGTGAGCAGTTCTTC
-	TRBD2	TRBV7-2	TRBJ2-3	CASSYTTSGETDTQYF	TGTGCCAGCAGCTACACGACTAGCGGGGAGACAGATACGCAGTATTTT
-	TRBD1	TRBV5-6	TRBJ1-5	CASSDRGDGPQHF	TGTGCCAGCAGCGACAGGGGCGATGGGCCCCAGCATTTT
-	-	TRBV6-6	TRBJ2-3	CASSYSTGADTQYF	TGTGCCAGCAGTTACTCGACGGGGGCAGATACGCAGTATTTT
-	TRBD2	TRBV5-1	TRBJ2-3	CASSLGLAGGPSITDTQYF	TGCGCCAGCAGCTTGGGACTAGCGGGAGGGCCATCGATCACAGATACGCAGTATTTT
-	-	TRBV20-1	TRBJ1-5	CSASRGSPQHF	TGCAGTGCTAGCCGGGGTTCGCCCCAGCATTTT
-	-	TRBV7-2	TRBJ1-5	CASSLVTGNLQPQHF	TGTGCCAGCAGCTTAGTGACGGGGAACCTGCAGCCCCAGCATTTT
-	-	TRBV19	TRBJ1-4	CASRLGTWAEKLFF	TGTGCCAGTAGACTGGGCACCTGGGCTGAAAAACTGTTTTTT
-	TRBD1	TRBV6-6	TRBJ1-2	CAVNPTGDYGYTF	TGTGCCGTCAACCCCACAGGGGACTATGGCTACACCTTC
few	TRBD1	TRBV9	TRBJ1-3	CASSAGTGVRTIYF	TGTGCCAGCAGCGCGGGGACAGGGGTACGAACCATATATTTT
-	-	TRBV30	TRBJ2-5	CAWSPRGRGQYF	TGTGCCTGGAGCCCCCGCGGCCGGGGCCAGTACTTC
-	-	TRBV7-8	TRBJ1-5	CASSTHLDQPQHF	TGTGCCAGCAGCACCCATCTAGATCAGCCCCAGCATTTT
once	-	TRBV18	TRBJ2-1	CASSPGQGSYNEQFF	TGTGCCAGCTCACCGGGGCAGGGATCCTACAATGAGCAGTTCTTC
-	TRBD1	TRBV7-8	TRBJ2-2	CASLRDRGLWAGELFF	TGTGCCAGCCTTAGGGACAGGGGGCTATGGGCCGGGGAGCTGTTTTTT
-	TRBD1	TRBV28	TRBJ1-4	CASSLLTGGDEKLFF	TGTGCCAGCAGCTTACTGACAGGGGGCGATGAAAAACTGTTTTTT
-	-	TRBV6-6	TRBJ1-1	CASTPWGVNTEAFF	TGTGCCAGCACCCCCTGGGGCGTGAACACTGAAGCTTTCTTT
-	-	TRBV18	TRBJ1-1	CASSPPGQRTEAFF	TGTGCCAGCTCACCACCGGGCCAACGAACTGAAGCTTTCTTT
-	-	TRBV27	TRBJ1-2	CASSSRRGGIGPSIYGYTF	TGTGCCAGCAGTTCCCGGAGGGGGGGGATAGGCCCATCTATCTATGGCTACACCTTC
-	-	TRBV23-1	TRBJ1-3	CARRYRDGRNLTRGNTIYF	TGCGCCAGGAGATACCGGGACGGGAGAAATCTAACCCGTGGAAACACCATATATTTT
-	TRBD1	TRBV2	TRBJ1-2	CASSELGQKISGYTF	TGTGCCAGCAGTGAACTGGGACAGAAGATTTCTGGCTACACCTTC
-	TRBD1	TRBV18	TRBJ1-2	CASSPGTGRWDDGYTF	TGTGCCAGCTCACCCGGGACAGGGAGGTGGGATGATGGCTACACCTTC
once	-	TRBV27	TRBJ1-6	CASKVGDYNSPLHF	TGTGCCAGCAAGGTGGGAGATTATAATTCACCCCTCCACTTT
-	TRBD1	TRBV7-9	TRBJ1-1	CASSPGTGDTEAFF	TGTGCCAGCAGCCCCGGGACAGGGGACACTGAAGCTTTCTTT
-	-	TRBV6-1	TRBJ1-4	CASSESNWGGTGEKLFF	TGTGCCAGCAGTGAAAGTAATTGGGGAGGGACGGGAGAAAAACTGTTTTTT
-	-	TRBV19	TRBJ1-2	CATRLTQGGGYTF	TGTGCCACTCGACTAACCCAAGGAGGTGGCTACACCTTC
once	-	TRBV6-4	TRBJ1-2	CASSEGAGIGYGYTF	TGTGCCAGCAGCGAAGGCGCAGGGATCGGGTATGGCTACACCTTC
-	-	TRBV10-2	TRBJ1-4	CASSDYRVATNEKLFF	TGCGCCAGCAGTGATTACAGGGTGGCAACTAATGAAAAACTGTTTTTT
-	TRBD1	TRBV5-4	TRBJ1-4	CASSSTGGGEKLFF	TGTGCCAGCAGCTCGACAGGGGGAGGTGAAAAACTGTTTTTT
-	TRBD1	TRBV13	TRBJ2-3	CASSDRASTDTQYF	TGTGCCAGCAGCGACAGGGCTAGCACAGATACGCAGTATTTT
-	-	TRBV18	TRBJ2-2	CASSLDSLNTGELFF	TGTGCCAGCTCTCTAGACAGCCTTAACACCGGGGAGCTGTTTTTT
-	TRBD2	TRBV6-4	TRBJ2-1	CASSVVGRAVYNEQFF	TGTGCCAGCAGCGTAGTCGGGAGGGCCGTTTACAATGAGCAGTTCTTC